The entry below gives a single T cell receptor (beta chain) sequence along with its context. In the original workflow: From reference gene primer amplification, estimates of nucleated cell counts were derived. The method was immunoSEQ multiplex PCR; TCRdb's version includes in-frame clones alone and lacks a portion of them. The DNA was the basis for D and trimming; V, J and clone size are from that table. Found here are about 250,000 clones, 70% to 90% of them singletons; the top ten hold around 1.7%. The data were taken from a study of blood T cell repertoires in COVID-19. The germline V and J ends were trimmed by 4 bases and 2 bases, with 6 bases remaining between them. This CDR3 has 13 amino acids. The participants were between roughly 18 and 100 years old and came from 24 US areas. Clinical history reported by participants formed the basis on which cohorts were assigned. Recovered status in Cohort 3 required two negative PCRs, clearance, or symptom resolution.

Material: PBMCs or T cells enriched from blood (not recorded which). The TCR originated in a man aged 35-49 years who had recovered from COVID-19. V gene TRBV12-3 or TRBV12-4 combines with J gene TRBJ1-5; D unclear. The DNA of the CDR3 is TGTGCCAGCAGTTCCCTTGGCAATCAGCCCCAGCATTTT. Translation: CASSSLGNQPQHF.